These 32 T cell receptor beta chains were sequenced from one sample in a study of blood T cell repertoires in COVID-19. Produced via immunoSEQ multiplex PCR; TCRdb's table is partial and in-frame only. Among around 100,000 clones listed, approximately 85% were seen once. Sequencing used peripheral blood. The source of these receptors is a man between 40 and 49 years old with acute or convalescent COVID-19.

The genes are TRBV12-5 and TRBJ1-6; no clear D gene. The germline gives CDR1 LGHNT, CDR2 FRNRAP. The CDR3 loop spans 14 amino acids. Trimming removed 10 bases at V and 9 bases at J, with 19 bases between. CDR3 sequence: CATNLNGEGSPLHF. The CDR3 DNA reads TGTGCTACGAACCTGAATGGGGAGGGTTCACCCCTCCACTTT.

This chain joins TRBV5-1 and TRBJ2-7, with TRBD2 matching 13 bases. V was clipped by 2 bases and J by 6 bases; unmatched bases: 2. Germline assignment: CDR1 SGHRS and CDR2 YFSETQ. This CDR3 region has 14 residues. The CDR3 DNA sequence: TGCGCCAGCAGCTTCGGACTAGCGGGAGCCGAGCAGTACTTC. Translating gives CASSFGLAGAEQYF.

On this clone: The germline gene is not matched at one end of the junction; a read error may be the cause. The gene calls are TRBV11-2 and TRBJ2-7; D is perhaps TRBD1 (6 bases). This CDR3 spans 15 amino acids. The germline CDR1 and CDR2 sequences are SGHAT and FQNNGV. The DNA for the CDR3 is TGTGCCGGCAGCTCAATCGACAGGACTCACTACGAGCAGTACTTC. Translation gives CAGSSIDRTHYEQYF.

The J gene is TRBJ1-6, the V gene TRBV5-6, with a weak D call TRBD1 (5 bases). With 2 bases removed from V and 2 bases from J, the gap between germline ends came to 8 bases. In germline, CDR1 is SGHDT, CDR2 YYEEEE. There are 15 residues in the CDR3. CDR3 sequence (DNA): TGTGCCAGCAGCTTTCGACAGACCTATAATTCACCCCTCCACTTT. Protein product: CASSFRQTYNSPLHF.

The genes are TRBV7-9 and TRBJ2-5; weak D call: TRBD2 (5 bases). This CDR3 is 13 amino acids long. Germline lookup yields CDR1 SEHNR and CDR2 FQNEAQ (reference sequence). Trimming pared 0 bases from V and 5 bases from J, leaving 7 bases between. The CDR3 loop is CASSLATRETQYF. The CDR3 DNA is TGTGCCAGCAGCTTAGCAACTAGGGAGACCCAGTACTTC. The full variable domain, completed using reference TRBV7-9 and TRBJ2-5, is DTGVSQNPRHKITKRGQNVTFRCDPISEHNRLYWYRQTLGQGPEFLTYFQNEAQLEKSRLLSDRFSAERPKGSFSTLEIQRTEQGDSAMYLCASSLATRETQYFGPGTRLLVL.

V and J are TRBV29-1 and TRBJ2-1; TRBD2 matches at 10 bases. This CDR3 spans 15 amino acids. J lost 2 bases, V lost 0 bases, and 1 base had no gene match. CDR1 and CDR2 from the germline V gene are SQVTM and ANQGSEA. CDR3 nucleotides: TGCAGCGTTGAAGATCTAGCGGGAGCCTACAATGAGCAGTTCTTC. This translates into CSVEDLAGAYNEQFF.

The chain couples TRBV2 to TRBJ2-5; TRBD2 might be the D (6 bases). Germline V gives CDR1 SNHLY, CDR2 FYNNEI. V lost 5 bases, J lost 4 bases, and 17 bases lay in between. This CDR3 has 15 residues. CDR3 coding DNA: TGTGCCAGCAGTCCCCGAGGGACCGGGGGAGAGACCCAGTACTTC. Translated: CASSPRGTGGETQYF.

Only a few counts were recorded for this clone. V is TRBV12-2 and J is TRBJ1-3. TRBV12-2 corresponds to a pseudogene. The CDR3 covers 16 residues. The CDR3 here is CASRYSGRSSGNTIYF. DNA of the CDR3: TGTGCAAGTCGTTATAGCGGACGGTCCTCTGGAAACACCATATATTTT.

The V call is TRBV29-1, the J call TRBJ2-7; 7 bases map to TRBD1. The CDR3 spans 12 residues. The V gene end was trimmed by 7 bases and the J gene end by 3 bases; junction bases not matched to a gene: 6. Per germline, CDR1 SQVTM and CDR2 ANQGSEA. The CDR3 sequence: CSGKTGSYEQYF. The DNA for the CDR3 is TGCAGCGGAAAGACAGGGAGCTACGAGCAGTACTTC.

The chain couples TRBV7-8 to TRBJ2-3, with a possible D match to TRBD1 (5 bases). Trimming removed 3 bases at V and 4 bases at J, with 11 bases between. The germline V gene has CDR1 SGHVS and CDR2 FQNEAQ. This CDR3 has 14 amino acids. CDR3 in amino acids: CASSLRQGSDTQYF. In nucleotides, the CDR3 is TGTGCCAGCAGCTTGAGGCAGGGCTCAGATACGCAGTATTTT.

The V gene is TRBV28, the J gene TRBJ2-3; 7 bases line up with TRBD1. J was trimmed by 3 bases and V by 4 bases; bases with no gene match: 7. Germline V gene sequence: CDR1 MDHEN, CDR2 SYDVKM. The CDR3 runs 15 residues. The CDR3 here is CASSSSGGWTDTQYF. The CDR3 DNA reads TGTGCCAGCAGTTCCTCAGGGGGTTGGACAGATACGCAGTATTTT.

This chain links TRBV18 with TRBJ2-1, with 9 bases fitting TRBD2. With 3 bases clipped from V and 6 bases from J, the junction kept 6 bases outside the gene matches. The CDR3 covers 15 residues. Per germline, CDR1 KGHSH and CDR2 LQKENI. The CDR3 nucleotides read TGTGCCAGCTCACCGACCCTAGCGGGGACCAATGAGCAGTTCTTC. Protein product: CASSPTLAGTNEQFF.

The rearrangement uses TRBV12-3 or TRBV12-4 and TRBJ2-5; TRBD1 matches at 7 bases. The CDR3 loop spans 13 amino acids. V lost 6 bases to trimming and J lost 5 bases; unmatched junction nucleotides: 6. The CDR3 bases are TGTGCCAGCAGCCGACAGGGAAGGGAGACCCAGTACTTC. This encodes CASSRQGRETQYF.

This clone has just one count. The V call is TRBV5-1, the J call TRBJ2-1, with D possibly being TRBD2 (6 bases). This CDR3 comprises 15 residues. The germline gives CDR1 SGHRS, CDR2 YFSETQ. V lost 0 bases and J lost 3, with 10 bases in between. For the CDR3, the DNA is TGCGCCAGCAGCTTGGCCGTCGGGAGCTACAATGAGCAGTTCTTC. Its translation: CASSLAVGSYNEQFF.

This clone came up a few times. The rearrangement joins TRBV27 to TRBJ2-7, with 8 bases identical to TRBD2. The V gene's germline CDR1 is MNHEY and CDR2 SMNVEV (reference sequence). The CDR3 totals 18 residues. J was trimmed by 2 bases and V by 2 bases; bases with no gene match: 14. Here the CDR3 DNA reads TGTGCCAGCAGTTTAAAACCCCCAGGTAGCGGGGCTCCCTACGAGCAGTACTTC. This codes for CASSLKPPGSGAPYEQYF.

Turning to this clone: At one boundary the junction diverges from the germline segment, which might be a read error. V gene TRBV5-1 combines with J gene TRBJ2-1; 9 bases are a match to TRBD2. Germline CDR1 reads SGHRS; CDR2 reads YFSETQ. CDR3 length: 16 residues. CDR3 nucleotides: TGCGCCCGCAGCCTCCCTTCGGGCGGGGGGGGTAATGAGCAGTTCTTC. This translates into CARSLPSGGGGNEQFF.

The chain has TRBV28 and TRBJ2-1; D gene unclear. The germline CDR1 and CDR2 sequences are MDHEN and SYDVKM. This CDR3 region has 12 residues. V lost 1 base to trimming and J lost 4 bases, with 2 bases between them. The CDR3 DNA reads TGTGCCAGCAGTTTATCTTACAATGAGCAGTTCTTC. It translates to CASSLSYNEQFF. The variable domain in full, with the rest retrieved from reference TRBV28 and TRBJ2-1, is DVKVTQSSRYLVKRTGEKVFLECVQDMDHENMFWYRQDPGLGLRLIYFSYDVKMKEKGDIPEGYSVSREKKERFSLILESASTNQTSMYLCASSLSYNEQFFGPGTRLTVL.

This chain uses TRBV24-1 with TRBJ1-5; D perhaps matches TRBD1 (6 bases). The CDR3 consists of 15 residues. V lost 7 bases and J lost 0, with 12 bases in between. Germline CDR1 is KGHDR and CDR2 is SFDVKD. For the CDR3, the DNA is TGTGCCACCAGGACCGGGACACCTAGCAATCAGCCCCAGCATTTT. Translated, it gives CATRTGTPSNQPQHF.

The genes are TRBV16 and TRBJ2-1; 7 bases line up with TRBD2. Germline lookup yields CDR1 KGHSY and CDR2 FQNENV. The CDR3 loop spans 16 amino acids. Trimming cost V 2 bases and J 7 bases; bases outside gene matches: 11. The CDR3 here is CASSQRGMDGRNEQFF. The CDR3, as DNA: TGTGCCAGCAGCCAACGTGGCATGGACGGGAGGAATGAGCAGTTCTTC.

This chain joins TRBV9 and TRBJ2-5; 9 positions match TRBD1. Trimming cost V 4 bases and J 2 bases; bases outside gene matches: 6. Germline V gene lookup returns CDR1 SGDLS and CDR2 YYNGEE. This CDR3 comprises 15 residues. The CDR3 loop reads CASSRMTGGQETQYF. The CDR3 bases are TGTGCCAGCAGCCGCATGACAGGGGGGCAAGAGACCCAGTACTTC.

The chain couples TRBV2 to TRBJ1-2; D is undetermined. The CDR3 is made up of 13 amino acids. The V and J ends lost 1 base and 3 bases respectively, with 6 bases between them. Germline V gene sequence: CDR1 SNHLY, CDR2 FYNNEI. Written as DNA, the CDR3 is TGTGCCAGCAGTGAAGATCGCGACTATGGCTACACCTTC. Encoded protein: CASSEDRDYGYTF. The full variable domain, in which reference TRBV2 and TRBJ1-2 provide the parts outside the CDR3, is EPEVTQTPSHQVTQMGQEVILRCVPISNHLYFYWYRQILGQKVEFLVSFYNNEISEKSEIFDDQFSVERPDGSNFTLKIRSTKLEDSAMYFCASSEDRDYGYTFGSGTRLTVV.

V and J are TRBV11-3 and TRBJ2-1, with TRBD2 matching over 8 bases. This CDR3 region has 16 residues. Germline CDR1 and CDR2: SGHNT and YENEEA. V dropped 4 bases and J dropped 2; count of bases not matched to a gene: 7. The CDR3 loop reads CASSSKRGTTYNEQFF. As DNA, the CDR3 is TGTGCCAGCAGCTCAAAGCGGGGGACAACCTACAATGAGCAGTTCTTC.

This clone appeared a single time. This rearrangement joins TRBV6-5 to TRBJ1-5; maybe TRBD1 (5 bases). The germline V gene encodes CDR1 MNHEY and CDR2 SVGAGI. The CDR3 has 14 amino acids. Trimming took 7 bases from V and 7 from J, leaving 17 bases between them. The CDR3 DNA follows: TGTGCCAGCACGACCACCAGGGTACAACAGCCCCAGCATTTT. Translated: CASTTTRVQQPQHF.

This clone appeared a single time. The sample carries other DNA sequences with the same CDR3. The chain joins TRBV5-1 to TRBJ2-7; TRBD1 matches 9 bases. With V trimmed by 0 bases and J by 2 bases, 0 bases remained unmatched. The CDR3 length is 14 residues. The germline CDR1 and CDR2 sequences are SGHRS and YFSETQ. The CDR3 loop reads CASSLGDRAYEQYF. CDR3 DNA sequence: TGCGCCAGCAGCTTGGGGGACAGGGCCTACGAGCAGTACTTC.

CDR3 protein: CASSQGQKSRTEAFF. In nucleotides, the CDR3 is TGTGCCAGCAGCCAAGGACAGAAGTCTCGGACTGAAGCTTTCTTT. The genes are TRBV3-1 (or the pseudogene TRBV3-2) and TRBJ1-1; possible D gene TRBD1, 5 bases. The CDR3 has 15 residues. V dropped 1 base and J dropped 5 bases, with 14 bases sitting between them. The V gene's germline CDR1 is LGHDT and CDR2 YNNKEL (reference sequence).

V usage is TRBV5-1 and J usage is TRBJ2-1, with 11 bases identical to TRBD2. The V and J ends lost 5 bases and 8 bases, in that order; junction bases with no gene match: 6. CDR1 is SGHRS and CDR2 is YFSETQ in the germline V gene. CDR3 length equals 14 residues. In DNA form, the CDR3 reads TGCGCCAGCAGGCCCCCTAGCGGGAGGTATGAGCAGTTCTTC. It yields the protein CASRPPSGRYEQFF.

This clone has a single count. DNA for the CDR3: TGTGCCAGTTCGGGACAGTATAGCAATCAGCCCCAGCATTTT. Protein: CASSGQYSNQPQHF. This chain joins TRBV2 and TRBJ1-5, with TRBD1 matching 7 bases. The CDR3 is made up of 14 amino acids. V shed 9 bases and J 0 bases; nucleotides not matched to a gene: 5. Germline loops: CDR1 SNHLY, CDR2 FYNNEI.

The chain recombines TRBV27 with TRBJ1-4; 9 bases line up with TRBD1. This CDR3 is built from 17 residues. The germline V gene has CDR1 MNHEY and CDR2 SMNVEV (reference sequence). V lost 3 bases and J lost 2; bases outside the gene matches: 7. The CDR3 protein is CASSFRDRARTNEKLFF. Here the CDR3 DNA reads TGTGCCAGCAGTTTTAGGGACAGGGCGAGGACTAATGAAAAACTGTTTTTT.

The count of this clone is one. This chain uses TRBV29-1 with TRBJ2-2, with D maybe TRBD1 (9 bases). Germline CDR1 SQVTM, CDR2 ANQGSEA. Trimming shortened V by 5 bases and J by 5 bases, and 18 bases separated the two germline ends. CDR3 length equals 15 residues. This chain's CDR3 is CSVKGQGLGTGELFF. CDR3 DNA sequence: TGCAGCGTTAAGGGACAGGGACTAGGAACCGGGGAGCTGTTTTTT.

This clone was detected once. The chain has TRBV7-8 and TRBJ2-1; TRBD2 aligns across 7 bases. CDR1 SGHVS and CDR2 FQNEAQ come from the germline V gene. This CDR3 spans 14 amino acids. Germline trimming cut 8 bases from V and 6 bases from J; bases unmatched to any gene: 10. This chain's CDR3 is CASVRGGWRNEQFF. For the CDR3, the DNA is TGTGCCAGCGTCCGGGGAGGGTGGCGCAATGAGCAGTTCTTC.

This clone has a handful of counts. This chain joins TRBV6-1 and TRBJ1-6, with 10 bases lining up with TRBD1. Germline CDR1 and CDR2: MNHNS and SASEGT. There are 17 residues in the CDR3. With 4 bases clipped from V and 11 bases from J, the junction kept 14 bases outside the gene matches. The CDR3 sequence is CASSATLGDRGGPPLHF. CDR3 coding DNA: TGTGCCAGCAGTGCCACTCTCGGGGACAGGGGAGGGCCACCCCTCCACTTT.

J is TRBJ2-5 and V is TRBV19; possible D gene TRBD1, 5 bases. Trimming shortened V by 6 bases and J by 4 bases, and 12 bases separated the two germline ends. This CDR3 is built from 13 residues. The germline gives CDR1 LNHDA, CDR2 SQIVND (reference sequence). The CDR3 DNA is TGTGCCAGTAGCCAATTGACAGCAGAGACCCAGTACTTC. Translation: CASSQLTAETQYF.